This TCR beta chain emerged from a study of cytomegalovirus exposure and HLA in healthy donors. Findings and caveats of the study: The only immune exposure information that was available was CMV serostatus.

Primers included in the PCR were 60 Vbeta and 13 Jbeta primers. The method was immunoSEQ multiplex PCR; TCRdb's version includes in-frame clones alone and lacks a portion of them. Among about 160,000 clones listed, less than 90% were seen once. As regards this clone: What it binds is not known.

V was shortened by 4 bases and J by 0 bases, with 18 bases between the two germline ends. This CDR3 spans 17 amino acids. The germline CDR1 and CDR2 sequences are KGHSH and LQKENI. The sequenced sample was PBMCs. The chain carries TRBV18 and TRBJ1-1; TRBD1 might be the D (5 bases). The TCR was taken from a woman aged 18-29 years in good health and CMV-seronegative. The CDR3 DNA sequence: TGTGCCAGCTCACTTCGTACAGGTCTACCGATGAACACTGAAGCTTTCTTT. Its protein product is CASSLRTGLPMNTEAFF. The whole variable domain, filled in from reference TRBV18 and TRBJ1-1, reads NAGVMQNPRHLVRRRGQEARLRCSPMKGHSHVYWYRQLPEEGLKFMVYLQKENIIDESGMPKERFSAEFPKEGPSILRIQQVVRGDSAAYFCASSLRTGLPMNTEAFFGQGTRLTVV.